The 20 T cell receptor beta chains listed next were all sequenced from one sample in a study of T cell repertoires in cytomegalovirus infection. TCRdb re-called the reads through MiXCR, storing one row per CDR3 protein. Of approximately 500,000 distinct CDR3 sequences listed, 10% to 12% are singletons. Material for sequencing was PBMCs. These receptors were obtained from a human donor in good health (CMV status not recorded). Some clones in this sample may be carry-over from other donors' samples.

This clonotype showed up many times. The genes are TRBV7-8 and TRBJ1-5; a weak D match, TRBD1 (5 bases). The CDR3 consists of 16 residues. The germline V gene encodes CDR1 SGHVS and CDR2 FQNEAQ. Trimming pared 6 bases from V and 3 bases from J, leaving 18 bases between. The CDR3 DNA is TGTGCCAGCAGTTGGGGCGGGCAGGATAACAATCAGCCCCAGCATTTT. Amino acids: CASSWGGQDNNQPQHF. Looking up the rest from reference TRBV7-8 and TRBJ1-5 gives the full variable domain: GAGVSQSPRYKVAKRGQDVALRCDPISGHVSLFWYQQALGQGPEFLTYFQNEAQLDKSGLPSDRFFAERPEGSVSTLKIQRTQQEDSAVYLCASSWGGQDNNQPQHFGDGTRLSIL.

This clonotype has a count of ten or more. The chain couples TRBV19 to TRBJ2-1, with D possibly being TRBD2 (6 bases). There are 13 residues in the CDR3. The V gene's germline CDR1 is LNHDA and CDR2 SQIVND (reference sequence). The V end was cut by 6 bases, the J end by 8 bases, with 14 bases between. The CDR3 coding sequence is TGTGCCAGTAGCCCTGGGACTTTCGATGAGCAGTTCTTC. This gives the protein CASSPGTFDEQFF. The full variable domain, its missing parts supplied by reference TRBV19 and TRBJ2-1, is DGGITQSPKYLFRKEGQNVTLSCEQNLNHDAMYWYRQDPGQGLRLIYYSQIVNDFQKGDIAEGYSVSREKKESFPLTVTSAQKNPTAFYLCASSPGTFDEQFFGPGTRLTVL.

This clonotype occurred many times. The rearrangement joins TRBV7-2 to TRBJ2-1; 14 positions match TRBD2. The CDR3 covers 15 residues. The germline CDR1 and CDR2 sequences are SGHTA and FQGNSA. V was pared by 1 base and J by 7 bases, with 0 bases of the junction left unmatched. CDR3 sequence: CASSLGTSGRNEQFF. As DNA, the CDR3 is TGTGCCAGCAGCTTAGGGACTAGCGGGAGGAATGAGCAGTTCTTC.

This clonotype showed up many times. The gene calls are TRBV5-4 and TRBJ1-1; TRBD1 might be the D (5 bases). This CDR3 comprises 15 residues. Germline CDR1 SGHNT, CDR2 YYREEE (reference sequence). Trimming shortened V by 4 bases and J by 0 bases, and 13 bases separated the two germline ends. The CDR3 bases are TGTGCCAGCAGCGTCGGAGTGGGGGTGAACACTGAAGCTTTCTTT. Amino acids: CASSVGVGVNTEAFF.

This clonotype was seen more than once but under ten times. The J gene is TRBJ2-5, the V gene TRBV5-8; 7 positions match TRBD2. The trim removed 3 bases at V and 1 base at J, leaving 3 bases unmatched. The V gene's germline CDR1 is SGHTS and CDR2 YDEGEE. The CDR3 contains 14 residues. CDR3 bases: TGTGCCAGCAGCTCGGGACTATTCCAAGAGACCCAGTACTTC. Translating gives CASSSGLFQETQYF.

This clonotype was detected a few times. V and J are TRBV10-2 and TRBJ1-1; 9 bases are shared with TRBD1. Losses at the gene ends were 7 bases for V and 5 bases for J; bases not matched to a gene: 8. Germline V gene sequence: CDR1 WSHSY, CDR2 SAAADI. The CDR3 totals 14 residues. The CDR3 DNA is TGCGCCAGCAAAGGGACAGGGCTGTGGACTGAAGCTTTCTTT. Protein sequence: CASKGTGLWTEAFF.

The chain combines TRBV6-5 with TRBJ1-1; a possible D gene is TRBD1 (6 bases). Germline V lookup: CDR1 MNHEY, CDR2 SVGAGI. The V end was cut by 6 bases, the J end by 4 bases, with 15 bases between. This CDR3 has 14 amino acids. CDR3 sequence: CASSGGLTVTEAFF. The CDR3 bases are TGTGCCAGCAGCGGGGGGCTGACGGTCACTGAAGCTTTCTTT.

Ten or more counts support this clonotype. The rearrangement links TRBV5-1 to TRBJ2-1, with 14 nucleotides matching TRBD2. Trimming removed 1 base from V and 9 bases from J; junction bases left unmatched: 6. Germline V gene data show CDR1 as SGHRS and CDR2 as YFSETQ. The CDR3 is made up of 16 amino acids. The DNA of the CDR3 is TGCGCCAGCAGCTTGCTGACTAGCGGGAGGGCCGTTGAGCAGTTCTTC. Translating it yields CASSLLTSGRAVEQFF.

This clonotype was detected a few times. The rearrangement uses TRBV11-2 and TRBJ2-7; no firm D call. CDR3 length equals 12 residues. Trimming left V 0 bases short and J 6 bases short, with 6 bases between. Germline values: CDR1 SGHAT, CDR2 FQNNGV. This CDR3 reads CASSLDVGEQYF. CDR3 sequence (DNA): TGTGCCAGCAGCTTAGATGTGGGCGAGCAGTACTTC.

This clonotype was observed at least ten times. The chain joins TRBV7-9 to TRBJ1-1; no definite D call. The CDR3 consists of 13 residues. Trimming stripped 5 bases from V and 5 bases from J, with 12 bases between. CDR1 and CDR2 from the germline V gene are SEHNR and FQNEAQ (reference sequence). The CDR3 is CASSLSRKTEAFF. The CDR3 DNA reads TGTGCCAGCAGCCTATCCCGAAAGACTGAAGCTTTCTTT.

This clonotype was detected ten times or more. The chain joins TRBV28 to TRBJ2-7; D is perhaps TRBD1 or TRBD2 (5 bases each). This CDR3 region has 13 residues. Germline V gives CDR1 MDHEN, CDR2 SYDVKM. The V and J ends lost 8 bases and 0 bases respectively, with 11 bases between them. The CDR3 nucleotides read TGTGCCAGCCGGGACGTAAGCTCCTACGAGCAGTACTTC. Amino acids: CASRDVSSYEQYF. The whole variable domain, remainder taken from reference TRBV28 and TRBJ2-7, is DVKVTQSSRYLVKRTGEKVFLECVQDMDHENMFWYRQDPGLGLRLIYFSYDVKMKEKGDIPEGYSVSREKKERFSLILESASTNQTSMYLCASRDVSSYEQYFGPGTRLTVT.

In its sample, this clonotype was seen many times. The CDR3 loop reads CASSYGQGTDTQYF. DNA for the CDR3: TGTGCCAGCAGCTACGGACAGGGCACAGATACGCAGTATTTT. The rearrangement uses TRBV7-3 and TRBJ2-3; the match to TRBD1 covers 7 bases. The CDR3 totals 14 residues. Germline-derived CDR1 and CDR2 are SGHTA and FQGTGA. V shed 4 bases and J 1 base; nucleotides not matched to a gene: 2.

On this clonotype: A clone one base away is much larger, so this may be a read error. The rearrangement links TRBV27 to TRBJ1-1; D is perhaps TRBD1 (5 bases). Trimming left V 2 bases short and J 3 bases short, with 10 bases between. CDR1 and CDR2 from the germline V gene are MNHEY and SMNVEV (reference sequence). The CDR3 runs 14 residues. The CDR3 coding sequence is TGTGCCAGCAGTTTACCGGGGGTGGACACTGAAGCTTTCTTT. This sequence encodes CASSLPGVDTEAFF.

The chain joins TRBV20-1 to TRBJ1-4; tentative D call: TRBD1 (5 bases). The V end was cut by 2 bases, the J end by 7 bases, with 14 bases between. The CDR3 has 14 residues. Looked up from germline, CDR1 is DFQATT and CDR2 is SNEGSKA (reference sequence). CDR3: CSARRPGRREKLFF. CDR3 nucleotide sequence: TGCAGTGCTAGACGCCCAGGGCGTCGTGAAAAACTGTTTTTT.

There are a few counts of this clonotype. The rearrangement joins TRBV7-9 to TRBJ1-1, with D tentatively TRBD1 (6 bases). The CDR3 sequence is 16 residues long. V lost 5 bases and J 4 bases, leaving 20 bases between the germline ends. Germline V CDR1 and CDR2: SEHNR, FQNEAQ (reference sequence). CDR3 coding DNA: TGTGCCAGCAGCCCCCTCGGTGGGGGCAGGGGCACTGAAGCTTTCTTT. Amino acids: CASSPLGGGRGTEAFF.

This clonotype occurred many times. The rearrangement links TRBV19 to TRBJ2-7; D is unclear. The CDR3 runs 13 residues. Trimming pared 7 bases from V and 3 bases from J, leaving 13 bases between. Looked up from germline, CDR1 is LNHDA and CDR2 is SQIVND (reference sequence). The CDR3 DNA sequence: TGTGCCAGTAAGGGTAGAGACATCTACGAGCAGTACTTC. Its protein product is CASKGRDIYEQYF.

In this sample, this clonotype turned up many times. J is TRBJ1-1 and V is TRBV12-5; D is uncertain. Germline lookup yields CDR1 LGHNT and CDR2 FRNRAP. Trimming removed 6 bases at V and 1 base at J, with 6 bases between. CDR3 length: 12 residues. The CDR3 here is CASGYGNTEAFF. In DNA form, the CDR3 reads TGTGCTAGTGGATACGGGAACACTGAAGCTTTCTTT.

Many counts were recorded for this clonotype. The chain uses TRBV19 and TRBJ2-7, with D possibly being TRBD1 (5 bases). The length of the CDR3 is 16 residues. Germline V CDR1 and CDR2: LNHDA, SQIVND (reference sequence). V was trimmed by 1 base and J by 1 base, leaving 14 bases between them. The CDR3 region has the DNA TGTGCCAGTAGTATAGCCGGCAGGGAATCTTCCTACGAGCAGTACTTC. Translated, it gives CASSIAGRESSYEQYF.

This clonotype was counted many times. The CDR3 DNA reads TGTGCCAGCAGCGAGGGGACAGGGGTTGGATCACCCCTCCACTTT. Translation: CASSEGTGVGSPLHF. V gene TRBV7-9 combines with J gene TRBJ1-6; 10 bases map to TRBD1. CDR3 length equals 15 residues. Trimming took 5 bases from V and 10 from J; bases not matched to a gene: 8. The germline V gene has CDR1 SEHNR and CDR2 FQNEAQ (reference sequence). The full variable domain, in which reference TRBV7-9 and TRBJ1-6 provide the parts outside the CDR3, is DTGVSQNPRHKITKRGQNVTFRCDPISEHNRLYWYRQTLGQGPEFLTYFQNEAQLEKSRLLSDRFSAERPKGSFSTLEIQRTEQGDSAMYLCASSEGTGVGSPLHFGNGTRLTVT.

The genes are TRBV20-1 and TRBJ2-3, with D perhaps matching TRBD2 (6 bases). CDR1 DFQATT and CDR2 SNEGSKA come from the germline V gene (reference sequence). The V gene lost 5 bases and the J gene lost 6 bases, with 15 bases spanning the gap. The CDR3 totals 13 residues. This chain's CDR3 is CSAPGPRGDTQYF. The CDR3, as DNA: TGCAGTGCTCCCGGGCCTCGGGGGGATACGCAGTATTTT.